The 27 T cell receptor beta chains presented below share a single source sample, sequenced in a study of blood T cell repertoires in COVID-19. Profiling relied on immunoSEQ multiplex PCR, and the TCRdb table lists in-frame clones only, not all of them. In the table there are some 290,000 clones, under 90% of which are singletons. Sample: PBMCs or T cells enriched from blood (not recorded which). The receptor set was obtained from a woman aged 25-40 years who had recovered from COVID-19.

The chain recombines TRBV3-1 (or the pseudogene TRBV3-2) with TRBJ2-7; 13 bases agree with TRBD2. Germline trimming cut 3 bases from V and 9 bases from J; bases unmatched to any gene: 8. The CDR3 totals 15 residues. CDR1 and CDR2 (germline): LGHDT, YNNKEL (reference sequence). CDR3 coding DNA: TGTGCCAGCAGCCAGGGACTAGCGGGGACTACGGTGCAGTACTTC. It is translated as CASSQGLAGTTVQYF.

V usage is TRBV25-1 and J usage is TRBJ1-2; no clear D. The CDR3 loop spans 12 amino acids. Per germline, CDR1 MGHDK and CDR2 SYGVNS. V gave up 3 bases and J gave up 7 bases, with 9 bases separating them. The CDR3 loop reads CASSEGSRGYTF. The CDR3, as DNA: TGTGCCAGCAGTGAGGGCAGCCGTGGCTACACCTTC.

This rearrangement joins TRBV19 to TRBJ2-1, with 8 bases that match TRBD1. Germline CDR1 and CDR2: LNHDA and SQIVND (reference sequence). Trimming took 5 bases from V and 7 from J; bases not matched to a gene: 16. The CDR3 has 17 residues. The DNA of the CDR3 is TGTGCCAGTAGTCCCCACCACCCGGACAGGGAGGATAATGAGCAGTTCTTC. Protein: CASSPHHPDREDNEQFF.

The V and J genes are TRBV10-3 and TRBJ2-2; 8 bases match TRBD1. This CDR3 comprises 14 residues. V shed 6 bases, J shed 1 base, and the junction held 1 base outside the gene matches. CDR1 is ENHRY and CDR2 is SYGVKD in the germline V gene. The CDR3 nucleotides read TGTGCCATCAGGACAGGGGTGAACACCGGGGAGCTGTTTTTT. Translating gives CAIRTGVNTGELFF.

For the CDR3, the DNA is TGTGCCAGCAGCCAAGTCGACAGGAAGAACACTGAAGCTTTCTTT. It yields the protein CASSQVDRKNTEAFF. The chain couples TRBV4-2 to TRBJ1-1; weak D call: TRBD1 (6 bases). CDR3 length: 15 amino acids. V shed 1 base and J shed 1 base, with 10 bases lying between them. The germline CDR1 and CDR2 sequences are LGHNA and YNFKEQ.

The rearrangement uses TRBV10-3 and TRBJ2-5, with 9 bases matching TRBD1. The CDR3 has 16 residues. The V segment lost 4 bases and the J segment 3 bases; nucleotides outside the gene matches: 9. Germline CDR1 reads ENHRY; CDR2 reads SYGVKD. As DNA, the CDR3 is TGTGCCATCAGTGGGGGGGAGGGGACAGGGAAAGAGACCCAGTACTTC. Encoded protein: CAISGGEGTGKETQYF.

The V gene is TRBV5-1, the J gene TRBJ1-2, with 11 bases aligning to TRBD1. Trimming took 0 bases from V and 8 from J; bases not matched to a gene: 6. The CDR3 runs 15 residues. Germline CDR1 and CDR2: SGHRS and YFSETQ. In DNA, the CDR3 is TGCGCCAGCAGCTTGGACGGACAGGGGGCTGTGGGCTACACCTTC. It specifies CASSLDGQGAVGYTF.

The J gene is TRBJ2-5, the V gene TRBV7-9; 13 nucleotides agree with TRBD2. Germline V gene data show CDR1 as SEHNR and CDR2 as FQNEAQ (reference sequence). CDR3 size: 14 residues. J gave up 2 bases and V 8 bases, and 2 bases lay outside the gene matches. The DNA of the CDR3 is TGTGCCAGCGGGGGACTAGCGGGACAAGAGACCCAGTACTTC. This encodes CASGGLAGQETQYF.

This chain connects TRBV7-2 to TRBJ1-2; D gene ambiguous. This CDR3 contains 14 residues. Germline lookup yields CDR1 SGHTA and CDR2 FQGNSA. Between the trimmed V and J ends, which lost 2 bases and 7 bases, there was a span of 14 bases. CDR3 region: CASSLPGLRAGYTF. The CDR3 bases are TGTGCCAGCAGCTTACCTGGTTTGAGGGCTGGCTACACCTTC.

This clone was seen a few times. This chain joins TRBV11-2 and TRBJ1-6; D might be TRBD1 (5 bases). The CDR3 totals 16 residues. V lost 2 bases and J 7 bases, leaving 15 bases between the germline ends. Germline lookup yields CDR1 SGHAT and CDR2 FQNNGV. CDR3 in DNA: TGTGCCAGCAGCTTAATGGGACTGCTCTCCAATTCACCCCTCCACTTT. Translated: CASSLMGLLSNSPLHF. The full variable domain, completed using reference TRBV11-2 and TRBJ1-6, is EAGVAQSPRYKIIEKRQSVAFWCNPISGHATLYWYQQILGQGPKLLIQFQNNGVVDDSQLPKDRFSAERLKGVDSTLKIQPAKLEDSAVYLCASSLMGLLSNSPLHFGNGTRLTVT.

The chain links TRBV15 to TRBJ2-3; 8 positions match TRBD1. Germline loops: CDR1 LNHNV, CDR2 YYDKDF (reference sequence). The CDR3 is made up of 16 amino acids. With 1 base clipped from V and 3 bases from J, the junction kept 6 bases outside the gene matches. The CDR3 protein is CATSRGGTGRTDTQYF. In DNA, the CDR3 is TGTGCCACCAGCAGAGGGGGGACAGGCCGAACAGATACGCAGTATTTT.

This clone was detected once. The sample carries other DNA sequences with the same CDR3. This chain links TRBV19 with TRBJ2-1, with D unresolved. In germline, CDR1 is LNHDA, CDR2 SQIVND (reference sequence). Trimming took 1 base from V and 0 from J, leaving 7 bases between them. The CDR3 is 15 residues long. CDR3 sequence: CASSIGGRSYNEQFF. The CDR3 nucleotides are TGTGCCAGTAGTATAGGTGGGCGCTCCTACAATGAGCAGTTCTTC.

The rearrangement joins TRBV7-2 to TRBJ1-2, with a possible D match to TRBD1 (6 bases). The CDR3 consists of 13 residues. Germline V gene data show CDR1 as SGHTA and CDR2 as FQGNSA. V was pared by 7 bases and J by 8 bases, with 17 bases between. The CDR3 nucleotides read TGTGCCAGCACCGCCCAGCATGGGGGCGGCTACACCTTC. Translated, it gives CASTAQHGGGYTF.

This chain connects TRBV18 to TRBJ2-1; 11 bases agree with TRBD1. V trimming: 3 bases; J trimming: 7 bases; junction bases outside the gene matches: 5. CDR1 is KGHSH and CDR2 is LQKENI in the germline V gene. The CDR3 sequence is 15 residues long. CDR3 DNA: TGTGCCAGCTCACCGGGGACAGGGGGAACGAATGAGCAGTTCTTC. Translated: CASSPGTGGTNEQFF.

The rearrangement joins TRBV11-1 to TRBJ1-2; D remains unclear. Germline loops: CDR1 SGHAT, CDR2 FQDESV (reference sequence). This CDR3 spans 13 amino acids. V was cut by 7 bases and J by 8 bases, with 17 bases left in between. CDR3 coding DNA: TGTGCCAGCACCCCTACTTCGGGAGGCGGCTACACCTTC. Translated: CASTPTSGGGYTF.

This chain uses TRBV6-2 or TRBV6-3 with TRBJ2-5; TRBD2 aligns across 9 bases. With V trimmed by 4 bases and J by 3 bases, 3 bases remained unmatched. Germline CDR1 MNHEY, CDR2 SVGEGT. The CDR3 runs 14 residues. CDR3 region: CASSSLAGEETQYF. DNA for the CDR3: TGTGCCAGCAGTTCCTTAGCGGGAGAAGAGACCCAGTACTTC.

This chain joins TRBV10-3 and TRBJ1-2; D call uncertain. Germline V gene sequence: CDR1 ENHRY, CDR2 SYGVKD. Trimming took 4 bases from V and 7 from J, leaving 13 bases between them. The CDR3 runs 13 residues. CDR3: CAISVGAESGYTF. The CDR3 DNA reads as TGTGCCATCAGTGTTGGAGCAGAGTCTGGCTACACCTTC.

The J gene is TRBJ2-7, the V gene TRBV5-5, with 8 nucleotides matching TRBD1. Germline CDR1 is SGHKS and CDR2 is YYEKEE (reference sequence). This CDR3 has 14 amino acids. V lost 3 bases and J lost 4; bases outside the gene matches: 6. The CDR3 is CASSSRQGWYEQYF. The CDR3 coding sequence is TGTGCCAGCAGCTCAAGACAGGGGTGGTACGAGCAGTACTTC. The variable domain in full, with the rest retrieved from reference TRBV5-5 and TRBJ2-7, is DAGVTQSPTHLIKTRGQQVTLRCSPISGHKSVSWYQQVLGQGPQFIFQYYEKEERGRGNFPDRFSARQFPNYSSELNVNALLLGDSALYLCASSSRQGWYEQYFGPGTRLTVT.

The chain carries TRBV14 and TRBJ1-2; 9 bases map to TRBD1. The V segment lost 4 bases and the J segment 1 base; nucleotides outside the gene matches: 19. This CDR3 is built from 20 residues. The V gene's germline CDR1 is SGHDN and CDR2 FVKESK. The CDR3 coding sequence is TGTGCCAGCAGCCCCCTCGGGAACAGGGGGCTACTGAAAAATAACTATGGCTACACCTTC. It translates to CASSPLGNRGLLKNNYGYTF.

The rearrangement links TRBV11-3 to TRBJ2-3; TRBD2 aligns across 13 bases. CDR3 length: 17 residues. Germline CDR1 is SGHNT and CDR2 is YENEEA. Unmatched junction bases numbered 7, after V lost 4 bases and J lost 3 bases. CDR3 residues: CASSSFPGLAGTDTQYF. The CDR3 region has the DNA TGTGCCAGCAGCTCCTTCCCGGGACTAGCGGGAACAGATACGCAGTATTTT.

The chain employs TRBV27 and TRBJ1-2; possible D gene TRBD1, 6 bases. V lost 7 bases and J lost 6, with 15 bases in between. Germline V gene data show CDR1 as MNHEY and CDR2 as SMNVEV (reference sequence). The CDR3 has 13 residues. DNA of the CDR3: TGTGCCAGCAAGGGGGGGGCCTATGATGGCTACACCTTC. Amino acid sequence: CASKGGAYDGYTF.

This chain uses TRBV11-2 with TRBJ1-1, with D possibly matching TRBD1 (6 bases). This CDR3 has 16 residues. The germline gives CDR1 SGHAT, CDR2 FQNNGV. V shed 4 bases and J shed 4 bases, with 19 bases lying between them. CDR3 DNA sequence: TGTGCCAGCAGCTCCGTCAGGGGCAGACCGGGCACTGAAGCTTTCTTT. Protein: CASSSVRGRPGTEAFF.

The CDR3 bases are TGTGCCAGCAGTTCCACCCCCACGACAGGGGGCTATGGCTACACCTTC. It translates to CASSSTPTTGGYGYTF. V gene TRBV28 combines with J gene TRBJ1-2, with 9 bases matching TRBD1. V shed 4 bases and J 4 bases; nucleotides not matched to a gene: 10. The germline CDR1 and CDR2 sequences are MDHEN and SYDVKM. This CDR3 region has 16 residues.

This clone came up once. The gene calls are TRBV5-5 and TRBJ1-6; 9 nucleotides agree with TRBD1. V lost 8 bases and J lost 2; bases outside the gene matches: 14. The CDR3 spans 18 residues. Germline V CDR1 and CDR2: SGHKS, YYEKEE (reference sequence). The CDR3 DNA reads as TGTGCCAGTAAAAAACCGGGACAGGGAACGGCCTATAATTCACCCCTCCACTTT. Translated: CASKKPGQGTAYNSPLHF.

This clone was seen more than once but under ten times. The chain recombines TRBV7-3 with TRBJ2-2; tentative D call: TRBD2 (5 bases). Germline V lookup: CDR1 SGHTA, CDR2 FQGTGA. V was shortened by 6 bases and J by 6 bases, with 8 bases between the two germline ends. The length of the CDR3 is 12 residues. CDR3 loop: CASRRESGELFF. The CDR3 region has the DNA TGTGCCAGCAGAAGGGAGTCCGGGGAGCTGTTTTTT. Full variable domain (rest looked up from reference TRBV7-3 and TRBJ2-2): GAGVSQTPSNKVTEKGKYVELRCDPISGHTALYWYRQSLGQGPEFLIYFQGTGAADDSGLPNDRFFAVRPEGSVSTLKIQRTERGDSAVYLCASRRESGELFFGEGSRLTVL.

CDR3 sequence: CASTPQALNTGELFF. CDR3 in DNA: TGTGCCAGCACCCCACAGGCACTAAACACCGGGGAGCTGTTTTTT. This chain links TRBV7-9 with TRBJ2-2, with D possibly being TRBD1 (5 bases). V dropped 7 bases and J dropped 2 bases, with 14 bases sitting between them. Per germline, CDR1 SEHNR and CDR2 FQNEAQ (reference sequence). CDR3 length: 15 amino acids.

The CDR3 here is CASSLRGGLRSYNEQFF. CDR3 in DNA: TGTGCCAGCAGTTTACGGGGAGGCCTTCGATCCTACAATGAGCAGTTCTTC. The rearrangement links TRBV28 to TRBJ2-1; weak D call: TRBD2 (6 bases). CDR1 and CDR2 (germline): MDHEN, SYDVKM. The germline V and J ends were trimmed by 2 bases and 1 base, with 15 bases remaining between them. The length of the CDR3 is 17 residues.